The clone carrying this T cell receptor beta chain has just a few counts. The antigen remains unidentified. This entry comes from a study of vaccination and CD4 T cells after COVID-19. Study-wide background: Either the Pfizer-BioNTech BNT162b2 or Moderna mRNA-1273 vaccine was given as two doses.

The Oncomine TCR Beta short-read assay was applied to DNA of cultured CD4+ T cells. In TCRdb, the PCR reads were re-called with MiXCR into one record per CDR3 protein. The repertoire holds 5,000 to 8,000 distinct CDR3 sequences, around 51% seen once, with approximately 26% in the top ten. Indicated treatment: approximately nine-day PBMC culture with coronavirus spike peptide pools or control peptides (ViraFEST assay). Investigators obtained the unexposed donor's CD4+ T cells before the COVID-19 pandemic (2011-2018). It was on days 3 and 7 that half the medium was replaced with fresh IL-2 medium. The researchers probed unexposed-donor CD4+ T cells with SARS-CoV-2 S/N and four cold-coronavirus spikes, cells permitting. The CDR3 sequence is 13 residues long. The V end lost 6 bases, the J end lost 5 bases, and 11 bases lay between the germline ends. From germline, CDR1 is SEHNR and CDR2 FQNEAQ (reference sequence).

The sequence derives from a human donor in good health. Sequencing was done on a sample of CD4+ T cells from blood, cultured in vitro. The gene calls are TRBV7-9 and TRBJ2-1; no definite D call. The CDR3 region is CASSSVNDNEQFF. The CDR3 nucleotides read TGTGCCAGCAGTTCTGTTAATGACAATGAGCAGTTCTTC.